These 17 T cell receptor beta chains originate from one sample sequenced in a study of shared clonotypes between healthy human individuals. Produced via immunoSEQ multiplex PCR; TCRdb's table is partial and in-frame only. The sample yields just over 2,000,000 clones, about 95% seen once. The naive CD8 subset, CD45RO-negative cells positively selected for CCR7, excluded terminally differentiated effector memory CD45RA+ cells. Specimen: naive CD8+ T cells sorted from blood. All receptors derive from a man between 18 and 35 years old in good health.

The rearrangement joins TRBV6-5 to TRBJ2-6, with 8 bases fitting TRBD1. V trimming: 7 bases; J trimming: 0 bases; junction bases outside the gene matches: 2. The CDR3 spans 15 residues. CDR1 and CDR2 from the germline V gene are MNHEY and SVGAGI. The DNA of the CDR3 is TGTGCCAGCATTGGGACAGGCTCTGGGGCCAACGTCCTGACTTTC. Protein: CASIGTGSGANVLTF.

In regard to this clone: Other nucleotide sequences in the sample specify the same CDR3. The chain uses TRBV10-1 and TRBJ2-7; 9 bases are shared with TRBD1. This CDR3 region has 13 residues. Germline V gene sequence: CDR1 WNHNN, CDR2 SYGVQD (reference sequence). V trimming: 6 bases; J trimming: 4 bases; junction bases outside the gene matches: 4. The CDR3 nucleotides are TGCGCCAGCAGCGAGGGACAGGGTTACGAGCAGTACTTC. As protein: CASSEGQGYEQYF.

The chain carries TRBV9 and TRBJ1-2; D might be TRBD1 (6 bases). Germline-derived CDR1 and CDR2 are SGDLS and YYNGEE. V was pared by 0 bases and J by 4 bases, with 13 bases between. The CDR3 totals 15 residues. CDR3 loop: CASSVDPTGAYGYTF. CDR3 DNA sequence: TGTGCCAGCAGCGTAGATCCGACAGGAGCCTATGGCTACACCTTC.

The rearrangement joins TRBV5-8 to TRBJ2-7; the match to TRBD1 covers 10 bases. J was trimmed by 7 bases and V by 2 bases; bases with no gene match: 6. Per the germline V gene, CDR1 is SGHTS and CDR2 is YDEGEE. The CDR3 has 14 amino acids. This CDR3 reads CASSFRQGAKEQYF. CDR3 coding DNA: TGTGCCAGCAGCTTCAGACAGGGGGCTAAAGAGCAGTACTTC.

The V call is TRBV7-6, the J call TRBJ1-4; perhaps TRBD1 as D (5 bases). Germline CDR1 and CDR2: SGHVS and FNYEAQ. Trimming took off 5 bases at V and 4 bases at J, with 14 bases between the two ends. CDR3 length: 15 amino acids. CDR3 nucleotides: TGTGCCAGCAGCCCGGGGCTTGGGTTTAATGAAAAACTGTTTTTT. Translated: CASSPGLGFNEKLFF.

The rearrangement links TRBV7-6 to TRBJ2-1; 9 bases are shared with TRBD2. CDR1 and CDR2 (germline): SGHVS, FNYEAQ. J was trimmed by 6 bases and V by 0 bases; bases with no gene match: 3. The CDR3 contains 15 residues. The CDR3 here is CASSLAVRGGNEQFF. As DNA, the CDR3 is TGTGCCAGCAGCTTAGCGGTGCGGGGGGGCAATGAGCAGTTCTTC. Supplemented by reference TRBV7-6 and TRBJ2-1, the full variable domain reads GAGVSQSPRYKVTKRGQDVALRCDPISGHVSLYWYRQALGQGPEFLTYFNYEAQQDKSGLPNDRFSAERPEGSISTLTIQRTEQRDSAMYRCASSLAVRGGNEQFFGPGTRLTVL.

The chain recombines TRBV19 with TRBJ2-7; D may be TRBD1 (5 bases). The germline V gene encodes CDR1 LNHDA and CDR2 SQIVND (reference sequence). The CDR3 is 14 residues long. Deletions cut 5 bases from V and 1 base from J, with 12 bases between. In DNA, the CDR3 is TGTGCCAGTAGTCCGGACATAATATCCTACGAGCAGTACTTC. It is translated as CASSPDIISYEQYF.

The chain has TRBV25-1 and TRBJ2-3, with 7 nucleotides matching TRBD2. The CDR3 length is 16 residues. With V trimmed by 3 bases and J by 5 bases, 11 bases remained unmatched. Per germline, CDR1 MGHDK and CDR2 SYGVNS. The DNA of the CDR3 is TGTGCCAGCAGTGACCCGCGGTGGGAGGGCCTAGATACGCAGTATTTT. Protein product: CASSDPRWEGLDTQYF.

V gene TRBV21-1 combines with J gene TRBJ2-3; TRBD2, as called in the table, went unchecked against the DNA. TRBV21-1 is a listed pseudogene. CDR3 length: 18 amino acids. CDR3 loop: CASSLRLAGGPGADTQYF. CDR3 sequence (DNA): TGTGCCAGCAGCCTAAGACTAGCGGGAGGGCCTGGGGCAGATACGCAGTATTTT.

CDR3 residues: CASSLGPTGLSYEQYF. The CDR3 DNA reads TGTGCCAGCAGTTTAGGTCCGACAGGGCTCTCCTACGAGCAGTACTTC. The V gene is TRBV2, the J gene TRBJ2-7; 7 positions match TRBD1. The trim removed 5 bases at V and 0 bases at J, leaving 10 bases unmatched. The CDR3 covers 16 residues. Per the germline V gene, CDR1 is SNHLY and CDR2 is FYNNEI.

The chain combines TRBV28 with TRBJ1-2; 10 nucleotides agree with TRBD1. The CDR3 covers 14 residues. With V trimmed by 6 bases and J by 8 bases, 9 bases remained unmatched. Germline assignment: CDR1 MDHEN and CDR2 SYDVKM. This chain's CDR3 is CASRETGGGSGYTF. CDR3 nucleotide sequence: TGTGCCAGCAGGGAGACAGGGGGCGGGTCAGGCTACACCTTC.

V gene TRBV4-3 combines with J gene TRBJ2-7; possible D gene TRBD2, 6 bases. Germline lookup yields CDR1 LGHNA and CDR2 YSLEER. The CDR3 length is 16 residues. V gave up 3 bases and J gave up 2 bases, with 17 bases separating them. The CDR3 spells CASSQSTGTETYEQYF. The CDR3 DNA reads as TGCGCCAGCAGCCAGAGTACCGGGACTGAGACCTACGAGCAGTACTTC.

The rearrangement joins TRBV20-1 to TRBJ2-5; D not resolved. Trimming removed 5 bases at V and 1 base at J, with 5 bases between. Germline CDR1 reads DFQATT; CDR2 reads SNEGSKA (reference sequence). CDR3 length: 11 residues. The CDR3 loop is CSARRQETQYF. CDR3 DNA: TGCAGTGCTCGGCGCCAAGAGACCCAGTACTTC.

CDR3 sequence (DNA): TGCGCCAGCAGCCCAGGAACACCAGAGCCCCTCCACTTT. Encoded protein: CASSPGTPEPLHF. This chain connects TRBV5-1 to TRBJ1-6; D not resolved. Trimming cost V 4 bases and J 13 bases, with 15 bases left between them. Looked up from germline, CDR1 is SGHRS and CDR2 is YFSETQ. The CDR3 has 13 amino acids.

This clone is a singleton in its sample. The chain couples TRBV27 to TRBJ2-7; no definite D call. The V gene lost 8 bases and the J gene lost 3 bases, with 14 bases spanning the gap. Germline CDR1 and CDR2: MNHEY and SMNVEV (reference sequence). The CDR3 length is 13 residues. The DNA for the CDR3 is TGTGCCAGCGCCTCTAACAGTTTCTACGAGCAGTACTTC. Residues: CASASNSFYEQYF.

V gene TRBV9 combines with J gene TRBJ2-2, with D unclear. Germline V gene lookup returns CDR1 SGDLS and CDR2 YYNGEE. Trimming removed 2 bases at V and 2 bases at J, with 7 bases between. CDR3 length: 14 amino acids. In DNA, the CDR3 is TGTGCCAGCAGCGTGGAAATAAACACCGGGGAGCTGTTTTTT. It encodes CASSVEINTGELFF.

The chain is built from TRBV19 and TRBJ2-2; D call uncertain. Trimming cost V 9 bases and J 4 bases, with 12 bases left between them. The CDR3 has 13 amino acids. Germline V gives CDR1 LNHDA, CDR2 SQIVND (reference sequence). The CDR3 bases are TGTGCCAGCGCTCCGTTTCTCACCGGGGAGCTGTTTTTT. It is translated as CASAPFLTGELFF. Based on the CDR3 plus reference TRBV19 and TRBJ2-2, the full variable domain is DGGITQSPKYLFRKEGQNVTLSCEQNLNHDAMYWYRQDPGQGLRLIYYSQIVNDFQKGDIAEGYSVSREKKESFPLTVTSAQKNPTAFYLCASAPFLTGELFFGEGSRLTVL.